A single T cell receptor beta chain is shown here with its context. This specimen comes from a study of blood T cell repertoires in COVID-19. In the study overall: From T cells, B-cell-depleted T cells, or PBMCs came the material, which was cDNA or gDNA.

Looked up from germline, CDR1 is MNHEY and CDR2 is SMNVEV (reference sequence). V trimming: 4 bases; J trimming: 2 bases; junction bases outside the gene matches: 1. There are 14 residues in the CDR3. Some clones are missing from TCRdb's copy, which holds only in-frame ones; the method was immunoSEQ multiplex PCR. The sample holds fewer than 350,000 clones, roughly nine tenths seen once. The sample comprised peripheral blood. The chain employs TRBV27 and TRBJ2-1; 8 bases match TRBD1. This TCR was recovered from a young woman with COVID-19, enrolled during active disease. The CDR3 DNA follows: TGTGCCAGCAGTTCGGACAGGGCCTACAATGAGCAGTTCTTC. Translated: CASSSDRAYNEQFF.